This TCR beta chain originates from a study of early T cells in non-severe SARS-CoV-2 infection. Study at large: Alpha and beta chains were unpaired, from unsorted whole-blood bulk RNA.

One entry per CDR3 protein results from TCRdb running MiXCR on the 5' RACE reads. The sample consists of some 81,000 distinct CDR3 sequences, around 9.9% of them appearing once. The CDR3 loop spans 16 amino acids. V lost 4 bases to trimming and J lost 0 bases; unmatched junction nucleotides: 4. Germline V gene sequence: CDR1 SGHKS, CDR2 YYEKEE (reference sequence). This TCR was recovered from an adult who was a healthcare worker with PCR-confirmed SARS-CoV-2 infection or an uninfected control (not recorded which). The genes are TRBV5-5 and TRBJ2-2; 9 bases agree with TRBD1. Sequenced material: whole blood. The CDR3 spells CASSQGQGSNTGELFF. The CDR3 DNA reads as TGTGCCAGCAGCCAAGGACAGGGGTCGAACACCGGGGAGCTGTTTTTT.